This note documents a single T cell receptor beta chain sequence. The antigen is undetermined. This entry is derived from a study of identical twins. Notes on the study in general: Invariant cells of the MAIT and iNKT types might have partly distorted the zero-insertion analyses.

This CDR3 contains 13 residues. The trim removed 8 bases at V and 9 bases at J, leaving 8 bases unmatched. Germline values: CDR1 SNHLY, CDR2 FYNNEI. TCRdb re-called the 5' RACE reads through MiXCR, storing one row per CDR3 protein. Of around 1.7 million distinct CDR3 sequences listed, around 29% are singletons. V gene TRBV2 combines with J gene TRBJ1-5, with 9 bases matching TRBD1. The source is a newborn girl in good health. The sample comprised cord blood. The DNA for the CDR3 is TGTGCCAGCCATCGGACAGGGGTAAGGCCCCAGCATTTT. Translating it yields CASHRTGVRPQHF.